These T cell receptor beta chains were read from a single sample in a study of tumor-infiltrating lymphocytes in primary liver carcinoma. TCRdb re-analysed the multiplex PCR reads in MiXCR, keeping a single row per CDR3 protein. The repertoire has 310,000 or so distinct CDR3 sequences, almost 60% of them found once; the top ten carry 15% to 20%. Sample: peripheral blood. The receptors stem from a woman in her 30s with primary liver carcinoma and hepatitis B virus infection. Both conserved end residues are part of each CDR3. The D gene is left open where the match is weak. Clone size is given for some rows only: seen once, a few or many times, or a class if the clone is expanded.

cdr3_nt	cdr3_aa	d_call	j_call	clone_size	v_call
TGTGCCTGGAATCACCGGGGGGGGAGTGAAAAACTGTTTTTT	CAWNHRGGSEKLFF	NA	TRBJ1-4	once	TRBV30
TGTGCCACACAAGACGCACTAGCGGGAGGTAATGAGCAGTTCTTC	CATQDALAGGNEQFF	TRBD2	TRBJ2-1	many	TRBV10-3
TGTGCCAGCAGTGACCTCGGCAGCTATGGCTACATTTTC	CASSDLGSYGYIF	NA	TRBJ1-2	NA	TRBV6-1
TGCGCCAGCAGTCGCCGGGACAAACCGAACACTGAAGCTTTCTTT	CASSRRDKPNTEAFF	NA	TRBJ1-1	NA	TRBV5-1
TGTGCCAGCAGTCCGACGATGAAGACAGAAGCTTTCTTT	CASSPTMKTEAFF	NA	TRBJ1-1	NA	TRBV11-2
TGCAGTATAACCGGAGGGGGCAACACTGAAGCTTTCTTT	CSITGGGNTEAFF	TRBD1	TRBJ1-1	NA	TRBV29-1
TGTGCCAGCAGTTTCGGACAGCAAGAGACCCAGTACTTC	CASSFGQQETQYF	NA	TRBJ2-5	NA	TRBV10-1
TGCAGCGTGGGGCCGCCAGTCGGCGAGCAGTACTTC	CSVGPPVGEQYF	NA	TRBJ2-7	many	TRBV29-1
TGTGCCAGCAGCCAGAGGGGAAACTTCCACGAGCAGTACTTC	CASSQRGNFHEQYF	NA	TRBJ2-7	many	TRBV11-1
TGCAGCGCCTCCACAGGGTACTACGAGCAGTACTTC	CSASTGYYEQYF	NA	TRBJ2-7	few	TRBV29-1
TGCAGCGTTGCGGGAGGGGACACTGAAGCTTTCTTT	CSVAGGDTEAFF	NA	TRBJ1-1	many	TRBV29-1
TGTGCCAGCAGTTCCCGGAATCAACTTGCCTACGAGCAGTACTTC	CASSSRNQLAYEQYF	NA	TRBJ2-7	NA	TRBV6-6
TGTGCCAACAGCTACGGACCGCGGGAGGGCCAAAATGAGCAGCTCTTC	CANSYGPREGQNEQLF	TRBD2	TRBJ2-1	NA	TRBV6-5
TGTGCCAGCAGCTTACTAGAAGGGTATACGGGCTACACCTTC	CASSLLEGYTGYTF	NA	TRBJ1-2	many	TRBV11-1
TGTGCCAGCAGCCAAGAAGGTACAGATACGCAGTATTTT	CASSQEGTDTQYF	NA	TRBJ2-3	many	TRBV4-2
TGTGCATGGGATGGACAGGCTTCCTACGAGCAGTACTTC	CAWDGQASYEQYF	TRBD1	TRBJ2-7	NA	TRBV30
TGTGCCAGCTCACACAGGGACAGAAACTACGATCAGTACTTC	CASSHRDRNYDQYF	TRBD1	TRBJ2-7	NA	TRBV18
TGTGCCAGCAATTTGGGCCACCGGGGCGGTGGCTACACCTTC	CASNLGHRGGGYTF	NA	TRBJ1-2	few	TRBV28
TGCGCCAGCAGCCAAGGGGGACAGGGACTCTATGGCTACACCTTC	CASSQGGQGLYGYTF	TRBD1	TRBJ1-2	many	TRBV4-3
TGTGCCAGCAGTGACATCACCGGGGAGCTGTTTTTT	CASSDITGELFF	NA	TRBJ2-2	NA	TRBV28
TGCGCCAGCAGCCAAGGGACTTATGGTGGGGGGAACTACGAGCAGTACTTC	CASSQGTYGGGNYEQYF	NA	TRBJ2-7	NA	TRBV4-3
TGTGCCAGCACTCTACTAAGGACTAACGGGAGTAATGCGCAGTTCTTC	CASTLLRTNGSNAQFF	NA	TRBJ2-1	NA	TRBV12-3/TRBV12-4